Below are 4 T cell receptor beta chains sequenced from a single sample in a study of blood T cell repertoires in COVID-19. Produced via immunoSEQ multiplex PCR; TCRdb's table is partial and in-frame only. The repertoire holds 100,000 to 150,000 clones, less than 90% seen once, with approximately 6.6% in the top ten. Sequencing used peripheral blood. Source of these receptors: a man at least 80 years old with active or convalescent COVID-19.

V gene TRBV12-3 or TRBV12-4 combines with J gene TRBJ2-5, with D perhaps matching TRBD1 (6 bases). CDR3 length: 13 residues. Between the trimmed V and J ends, which lost 3 bases and 5 bases, there was a span of 10 bases. The CDR3 is CASSLWQGETQYF. The CDR3 DNA follows: TGTGCCAGCAGTTTGTGGCAGGGGGAGACCCAGTACTTC.

V is TRBV6-5 and J is TRBJ1-2; D is uncertain. CDR1 is MNHEY and CDR2 is SVGAGI in the germline V gene. The CDR3 loop spans 14 amino acids. V was trimmed by 0 bases and J by 4 bases, leaving 9 bases between them. The CDR3 spells CASSYSRGSYGYTF. The CDR3 region has the DNA TGTGCCAGCAGTTACTCGAGAGGGAGCTATGGCTACACCTTC.

This chain links TRBV19 with TRBJ2-3; 8 bases map to TRBD1. The junction had 1 base not matched to a gene; V was cut back by 4 bases and J by 1 base. The length of the CDR3 is 14 residues. Per the germline V gene, CDR1 is LNHDA and CDR2 is SQIVND (reference sequence). The CDR3 reads CASSTGGGTDTQYF. CDR3 nucleotides: TGTGCCAGTAGTACAGGGGGCGGCACAGATACGCAGTATTTT.

This clone is classed as large (0.1 to 1%). J is TRBJ2-1 and V is TRBV19; tentatively, D is TRBD1 (6 bases). CDR3 length: 14 amino acids. V was cut by 3 bases and J by 5 bases, with 11 bases left in between. In germline, CDR1 is LNHDA, CDR2 SQIVND (reference sequence). CDR3 DNA sequence: TGTGCCAGTAGTATCACAGGGATCCACAATGAGCAGTTCTTC. It yields the protein CASSITGIHNEQFF.